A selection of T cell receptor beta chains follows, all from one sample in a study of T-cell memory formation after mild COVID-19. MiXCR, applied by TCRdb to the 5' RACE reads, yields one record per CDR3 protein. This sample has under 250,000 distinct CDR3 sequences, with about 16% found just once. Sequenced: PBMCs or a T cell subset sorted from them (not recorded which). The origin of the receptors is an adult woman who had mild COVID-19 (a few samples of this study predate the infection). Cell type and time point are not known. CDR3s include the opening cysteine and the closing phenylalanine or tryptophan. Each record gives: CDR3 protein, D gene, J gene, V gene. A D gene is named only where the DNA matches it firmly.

CDR3 protein: CASGTLHMNTEAFF; D gene: .; J gene: TRBJ1-1; V gene: TRBV19
CDR3 protein: CASGPSWGHEQFF; D gene: .; J gene: TRBJ2-1; V gene: TRBV6-5
CDR3 protein: CATSDWVTGTVKTQYF; D gene: .; J gene: TRBJ2-5; V gene: TRBV24-1
CDR3 protein: CASSLPDLTDTQYF; D gene: .; J gene: TRBJ2-3; V gene: TRBV5-1
CDR3 protein: CSAGDRGGSYIQYF; D gene: TRBD1; J gene: TRBJ2-4; V gene: TRBV20-1
CDR3 protein: CASSVGGGDYGYTF; D gene: .; J gene: TRBJ1-2; V gene: TRBV9
CDR3 protein: CSARTGFLNTGELFF; D gene: TRBD1; J gene: TRBJ2-2; V gene: TRBV20-1
CDR3 protein: CSPRGLGQRYNEQFF; D gene: .; J gene: TRBJ2-1; V gene: TRBV20-1
CDR3 protein: CASSLNHQETQYF; D gene: .; J gene: TRBJ2-5; V gene: TRBV5-1
CDR3 protein: CASSPGIGNTGELFF; D gene: .; J gene: TRBJ2-2; V gene: TRBV5-1
CDR3 protein: CASSQEAGGRFSYEQYF; D gene: TRBD2; J gene: TRBJ2-7; V gene: TRBV4-2
CDR3 protein: CASSESYNHINTEAFF; D gene: .; J gene: TRBJ1-1; V gene: TRBV6-1
CDR3 protein: CASSQPLRGYTF; D gene: .; J gene: TRBJ1-2; V gene: TRBV7-2
CDR3 protein: CASPRRGAGELFF; D gene: .; J gene: TRBJ2-2; V gene: TRBV27
CDR3 protein: CASSPRGVAGITDTQYF; D gene: TRBD2; J gene: TRBJ2-3; V gene: TRBV6-5
CDR3 protein: CASSEEFSSGNTIYF; D gene: .; J gene: TRBJ1-3; V gene: TRBV10-2
CDR3 protein: CASSTRGNTIYF; D gene: .; J gene: TRBJ1-3; V gene: TRBV2
CDR3 protein: CASSLKARQGTQYF; D gene: .; J gene: TRBJ2-3; V gene: TRBV7-9
CDR3 protein: CASSLGQMSTDTQYF; D gene: .; J gene: TRBJ2-3; V gene: TRBV5-1
CDR3 protein: CASSQDRTSGRRHIQYF; D gene: TRBD2; J gene: TRBJ2-4; V gene: TRBV3-1
CDR3 protein: CSASIVETQYF; D gene: .; J gene: TRBJ2-5; V gene: TRBV20-1
CDR3 protein: CSVEVGQGPSYEQYF; D gene: TRBD1; J gene: TRBJ2-7; V gene: TRBV29-1
CDR3 protein: CASSFDPAGGAYNEQFF; D gene: TRBD2; J gene: TRBJ2-1; V gene: TRBV5-1
CDR3 protein: CASSYSGTGIAGELFF; D gene: TRBD1; J gene: TRBJ2-2; V gene: TRBV6-6
CDR3 protein: CASSESGTSGQETQYF; D gene: TRBD2; J gene: TRBJ2-5; V gene: TRBV25-1
CDR3 protein: CASSPNRLGQGQSDTQYF; D gene: TRBD1; J gene: TRBJ2-3; V gene: TRBV7-2
CDR3 protein: CASSVPGTGGYGYTF; D gene: TRBD1; J gene: TRBJ1-2; V gene: TRBV11-2
CDR3 protein: CASSRTSGMVTQYF; D gene: TRBD2; J gene: TRBJ2-5; V gene: TRBV12-3/TRBV12-4
CDR3 protein: CASSYTGENTEAFF; D gene: TRBD1; J gene: TRBJ1-1; V gene: TRBV6-6